Listed here are 10 T cell receptor beta chains from one sample, sequenced in a study of response to subunit inactivated influenza vaccine. In TCRdb, the RT-PCR reads were re-called with MiXCR into one record per CDR3 protein. In the table there are around 580,000 distinct CDR3 sequences, 14% of which are singletons. The specimen was PBMCs from blood, collected 11 to 12 days after vaccination. The source is a man in his fifties who received an inactivated influenza vaccine.

This clonotype was seen ten or more times. CDR3 sequence: CASSKAGGTDTQYF. The DNA for the CDR3 is TGTGCCAGCAGCAAAGCAGGGGGGACAGATACGCAGTATTTT. This rearrangement joins TRBV7-9 to TRBJ2-3; D may be TRBD1 (7 bases). CDR3 length equals 14 residues. CDR1 is SEHNR, CDR2 FQNEAQ, per germline (reference sequence). V was trimmed by 5 bases and J by 3 bases, leaving 12 bases between them.

The V call is TRBV4-3, the J call TRBJ2-1, with D possibly being TRBD2 (5 bases). Germline CDR1 is LGHNA and CDR2 is YSLEER. V dropped 0 bases and J dropped 9 bases, with 12 bases sitting between them. CDR3 length: 14 amino acids. CDR3 loop: CASSQEASYGEQFF. In DNA form, the CDR3 reads TGCGCCAGCAGCCAAGAGGCTAGCTACGGTGAGCAGTTCTTC.

This chain links TRBV7-3 with TRBJ2-5; possibly TRBD2 for D (5 bases). Trimming took 4 bases from V and 4 from J, leaving 19 bases between them. The CDR3 totals 16 residues. Germline assignment: CDR1 SGHTA and CDR2 FQGTGA. CDR3 protein: CASSSAPGFSRETQYF. DNA for the CDR3: TGTGCCAGCAGCTCCGCCCCGGGGTTCTCGCGAGAGACCCAGTACTTC. Based on the CDR3 plus reference TRBV7-3 and TRBJ2-5, the full variable domain is GAGVSQTPSNKVTEKGKYVELRCDPISGHTALYWYRQSLGQGPEFLIYFQGTGAADDSGLPNDRFFAVRPEGSVSTLKIQRTERGDSAVYLCASSSAPGFSRETQYFGPGTRLLVL.

This clonotype was seen only a few times. The chain uses TRBV2 and TRBJ2-2; 8 bases map to TRBD1. CDR3 length: 15 amino acids. Trimming removed 8 bases from V and 6 bases from J; junction bases left unmatched: 11. Germline assignment: CDR1 SNHLY and CDR2 FYNNEI. CDR3 sequence (DNA): TGTGCCAGCCGGACAGGGAGGCGTTTAGCCGGGGAGCTGTTTTTT. It encodes CASRTGRRLAGELFF.

The genes are TRBV4-2 and TRBJ2-6; D is unresolved. Trimming took 3 bases from V and 5 from J, leaving 5 bases between them. CDR3 length equals 13 residues. The V gene's germline CDR1 is LGHNA and CDR2 YNFKEQ. Here the CDR3 reads CASSQGRANVLTF. In nucleotides, the CDR3 is TGTGCCAGCAGCCAGGGTAGGGCCAACGTCCTGACTTTC.

This chain joins TRBV11-1 and TRBJ2-7; D might be TRBD2 (6 bases). Germline-derived CDR1 and CDR2 are SGHAT and FQDESV (reference sequence). V was trimmed by 2 bases and J by 0 bases, leaving 14 bases between them. The CDR3 length is 16 residues. CDR3 residues: CASSLITGRSSYEQYF. CDR3 DNA sequence: TGTGCCAGCAGCTTAATCACCGGGAGAAGCTCCTACGAGCAGTACTTC.

This clonotype was seen more than once but under ten times. The chain combines TRBV18 with TRBJ1-1; 9 nucleotides align to TRBD1. The CDR3 spans 13 residues. V lost 6 bases and J lost 5; bases outside the gene matches: 4. Germline CDR1 reads KGHSH; CDR2 reads LQKENI. The CDR3 sequence is CASSGQGWTEAFF. CDR3 coding DNA: TGTGCCAGCTCCGGACAGGGGTGGACTGAAGCTTTCTTT.

V usage is TRBV4-3 and J usage is TRBJ2-7; 9 bases fit TRBD1. The V and J ends lost 0 bases and 4 bases, in that order; junction bases with no gene match: 4. This CDR3 spans 15 amino acids. CDR1 is LGHNA and CDR2 is YSLEER in the germline V gene. CDR3 region: CASSQDLQGAYEQYF. CDR3 coding DNA: TGCGCCAGCAGCCAAGATCTACAGGGGGCATACGAGCAGTACTTC.

This clonotype was recorded a few times. V is TRBV28 and J is TRBJ2-7; D not certain. V was shortened by 4 bases and J by 3 bases, with 10 bases between the two germline ends. This CDR3 has 13 amino acids. From germline, CDR1 is MDHEN and CDR2 SYDVKM. CDR3 bases: TGTGCCAGCAGTTCACCGGCGCACTACGAGCAGTACTTC. Amino acid sequence: CASSSPAHYEQYF.

The V call is TRBV7-6, the J call TRBJ2-5, with D possibly TRBD2 on 5 matching bases. The CDR3 extends over 17 amino acids. Germline V gene sequence: CDR1 SGHVS, CDR2 FNYEAQ. V was trimmed by 7 bases and J by 0 bases, leaving 21 bases between them. CDR3 amino acids: CASTLIGQRLYQETQYF. The CDR3 DNA reads TGTGCCAGCACCCTCATCGGCCAGCGGCTGTACCAAGAGACCCAGTACTTC.